One sample yielded the 23 T cell receptor beta chains listed below, sequenced in a study of T cell responses to AZD1222 COVID-19 vaccine. The method was immunoSEQ multiplex PCR; TCRdb's version includes in-frame clones alone and lacks a portion of them. The sample includes approximately 76,000 clones, roughly 80% of them seen just once. The sample in question was peripheral blood, obtained on day 0 of AZD1222 vaccination. Receptors were obtained from an adult in good health.

This chain joins TRBV2 and TRBJ2-2, with a tentative D call TRBD2 (5 bases). This CDR3 contains 14 residues. Trimming cost V 6 bases and J 3 bases, with 11 bases left between them. Germline CDR1 reads SNHLY; CDR2 reads FYNNEI. This CDR3 is CASRGTRDTGELFF. DNA of the CDR3: TGTGCCAGCAGGGGTACTAGGGACACCGGGGAGCTGTTTTTT.

This sequence joins TRBV3-1 (or the pseudogene TRBV3-2) and TRBJ1-2, with TRBD1 matching over 7 bases. The V and J ends lost 1 base and 5 bases, in that order; junction bases with no gene match: 7. There are 15 residues in the CDR3. Germline CDR1 and CDR2: LGHDT and YNNKEL (reference sequence). CDR3: CASSQVGGGVYGYTF. DNA of the CDR3: TGTGCCAGCAGCCAAGTTGGAGGGGGCGTTTATGGCTACACCTTC.

The chain recombines TRBV5-4 with TRBJ1-2; no definite D call. Trimming took 0 bases from V and 3 from J, leaving 12 bases between them. The CDR3 is 15 amino acids. The germline V gene has CDR1 SGHNT and CDR2 YYREEE (reference sequence). In DNA, the CDR3 is TGTGCCAGCAGCTTGGATGACAAAAGGTACTATGGCTACACCTTC. This translates into CASSLDDKRYYGYTF.

V gene TRBV6-5 combines with J gene TRBJ2-5; D is uncertain. The CDR3 extends over 12 amino acids. V was cut by 4 bases and J by 5 bases, with 8 bases left in between. Germline CDR1 and CDR2: MNHEY and SVGAGI. The CDR3 here is CASSSASETQYF. The CDR3 nucleotides read TGTGCCAGCAGTTCCGCTTCGGAGACCCAGTACTTC.

V usage is TRBV4-1 and J usage is TRBJ1-3; D ambiguous. This CDR3 has 16 residues. In germline, CDR1 is MGHRA, CDR2 YSYEKL. The germline V and J ends were trimmed by 1 base and 2 bases, with 12 bases remaining between them. The CDR3 DNA reads TGCGCCAGCAGCCAAGGGATGGGTTTGACTGGAAACACCATATATTTT. Its translation: CASSQGMGLTGNTIYF.

The chain joins TRBV5-1 to TRBJ2-1; D might be TRBD2 (6 bases). V dropped 0 bases and J dropped 4 bases, with 11 bases sitting between them. The CDR3 spans 15 residues. Germline assignment: CDR1 SGHRS and CDR2 YFSETQ. The CDR3 DNA is TGCGCCAGCAGCTTGGCGGGAGAGTCTTACAATGAGCAGTTCTTC. This sequence encodes CASSLAGESYNEQFF.

The chain joins TRBV4-3 to TRBJ1-6; D call uncertain. Germline lookup yields CDR1 LGHNA and CDR2 YSLEER. The CDR3 is 21 residues long. The germline V and J ends were trimmed by 0 bases and 0 bases, with 21 bases remaining between them. The CDR3 reads CASSQDPVSPLVGSYNSPLHF. The CDR3 DNA follows: TGCGCCAGCAGCCAAGATCCGGTCTCTCCCTTAGTGGGCTCCTATAATTCACCCCTCCACTTT.

The chain couples TRBV4-1 to TRBJ1-5; TRBD1 matches 7 bases. Germline CDR1 is MGHRA and CDR2 is YSYEKL. CDR3 length: 15 amino acids. The ends lost 0 bases at V and 9 bases at J; junction bases unmatched: 8. CDR3 DNA sequence: TGCGCCAGCAGCCAAGAAAGCAGGGGGTCGGGGCCCCAGCATTTT. It codes for CASSQESRGSGPQHF.

The V call is TRBV5-1, the J call TRBJ1-5; TRBD1 matches at 8 bases. The germline V gene has CDR1 SGHRS and CDR2 YFSETQ. CDR3 length equals 19 residues. Germline trimming cut 4 bases from V and 0 bases from J; bases unmatched to any gene: 15. The CDR3 protein is CASSPPRDRPYYSNQPQHF. The CDR3, as DNA: TGCGCCAGCAGCCCTCCCCGGGACAGGCCTTATTATAGCAATCAGCCCCAGCATTTT.

The chain employs TRBV27 and TRBJ1-1; D is perhaps TRBD1 (5 bases). Germline V gives CDR1 MNHEY, CDR2 SMNVEV (reference sequence). Deletions cut 3 bases from V and 4 bases from J, with 9 bases between. CDR3 length: 13 amino acids. The CDR3 DNA is TGTGCCAGCAGTTTCCGTGGGACCACTGAAGCTTTCTTT. The encoded protein is CASSFRGTTEAFF.

The gene calls are TRBV6-2 or TRBV6-3 and TRBJ1-1; 7 nucleotides agree with TRBD1. CDR1 is MNHEY and CDR2 is SVGEGT in the germline V gene. V lost 4 bases to trimming and J lost 7 bases; unmatched junction nucleotides: 9. The CDR3 is 14 amino acids. The CDR3 region has the DNA TGTGCCAGCAGTTCCCAGGGGGGCATTAATGAAGCTTTCTTT. Amino acid sequence: CASSSQGGINEAFF.

V usage is TRBV25-1 and J usage is TRBJ2-7; TRBD1 aligns across 8 bases. The CDR3 runs to 17 residues. CDR1 and CDR2 from the germline V gene are MGHDK and SYGVNS. The J segment lost 0 bases and the V segment lost 7 bases, leaving 14 bases of the junction unmatched. This CDR3 is CASNGQGPRGNSYEQYF. In DNA form, the CDR3 reads TGTGCCAGCAACGGACAGGGTCCTAGAGGGAACTCCTACGAGCAGTACTTC.

This sequence joins TRBV7-9 and TRBJ2-2; TRBD2 might be the D (5 bases). Between the trimmed V and J ends, which lost 7 bases and 5 bases, there was a span of 14 bases. CDR1 is SEHNR and CDR2 is FQNEAQ in the germline V gene (reference sequence). The CDR3 sequence is 14 residues long. The CDR3 loop is CASTRYGETGELFF. The CDR3 DNA reads TGTGCCAGCACCCGCTACGGGGAGACCGGGGAGCTGTTTTTT.

This clone is a singleton in its sample. The V gene is TRBV7-2, the J gene TRBJ1-6; D unclear. There are 13 residues in the CDR3. Trimming pared 4 bases from V and 7 bases from J, leaving 8 bases between. Germline CDR1 SGHTA, CDR2 FQGNSA. As DNA, the CDR3 is TGTGCCAGCAGCTCCGCAGTGAATTCACCCCTCCACTTT. It specifies CASSSAVNSPLHF.

The rearrangement uses TRBV6-1 and TRBJ2-1; weak D call: TRBD2 (6 bases). CDR3 size: 12 residues. The germline V gene encodes CDR1 MNHNS and CDR2 SASEGT. Trimming took 5 bases from V and 9 from J, leaving 11 bases between them. The CDR3 nucleotides are TGTGCCAGCAGTTATATGGGGGGTGAGCAGTTCTTC. This codes for CASSYMGGEQFF.

This clone was counted once. The chain links TRBV4-1 to TRBJ2-2; 8 bases map to TRBD2. The CDR3 length is 13 residues. The V segment lost 4 bases and the J segment 7 bases; nucleotides outside the gene matches: 2. Germline-derived CDR1 and CDR2 are MGHRA and YSYEKL. The CDR3 is CASSRAGDGELFF. The CDR3 nucleotides read TGCGCCAGCAGCCGAGCGGGGGACGGGGAGCTGTTTTTT.

The V gene is TRBV4-2, the J gene TRBJ2-3; D is perhaps TRBD2 (6 bases). The germline V gene has CDR1 LGHNA and CDR2 YNFKEQ. V lost 4 bases and J 6 bases, leaving 26 bases between the germline ends. This CDR3 spans 18 amino acids. Here the CDR3 reads CASSPGITGAPGWDTQYF. The DNA for the CDR3 is TGTGCCAGCAGCCCGGGAATAACGGGAGCGCCAGGATGGGATACGCAGTATTTT.

V is TRBV12-3 or TRBV12-4 and J is TRBJ2-7; the D gene is possibly TRBD1 (6 bases). V was clipped by 4 bases and J by 6 bases, with 10 bases between them. This CDR3 is built from 12 residues. Here the CDR3 DNA reads TGTGCCAGCAGTTCAATCAGGGGCGAGCAGTACTTC. This codes for CASSSIRGEQYF.

This clone was found a few times. This chain joins TRBV18 and TRBJ2-2, with TRBD2 matching 8 bases. The CDR3 contains 14 residues. Germline CDR1 KGHSH, CDR2 LQKENI. With 8 bases clipped from V and 7 bases from J, the junction kept 9 bases outside the gene matches. CDR3 nucleotides: TGTGCCAGCGCACAGCGGGAGATTAACGGGGAGCTGTTTTTT. As protein: CASAQREINGELFF.

By sample fraction, this clone is medium-sized (0.01 to 0.1%). The chain has TRBV6-1 and TRBJ2-1; the match to TRBD2 covers 7 bases. The J segment lost 4 bases and the V segment lost 1 base, leaving 1 base of the junction unmatched. The germline gives CDR1 MNHNS, CDR2 SASEGT. The CDR3 covers 14 residues. The CDR3 sequence: CASSEVGGYNEQFF. CDR3 in DNA: TGTGCCAGCAGTGAAGTGGGAGGGTACAATGAGCAGTTCTTC.

This clone is a singleton in its sample. The CDR3, as DNA: TGTGCCAGCAGTCCCTCGGCGGGAGCTTTCTTT. It translates to CASSPSAGAFF. This rearrangement joins TRBV6-6 to TRBJ1-1, with D uncertain. This CDR3 spans 11 amino acids. CDR1 is MNHNY and CDR2 is SVGAGI in the germline V gene (reference sequence). Between the trimmed V and J ends, which lost 5 bases and 10 bases, there was a span of 11 bases.

This chain connects TRBV30 to TRBJ1-6; D is undetermined. Germline loops: CDR1 GTSNPN, CDR2 SVGIG (reference sequence). The V end was cut by 0 bases, the J end by 2 bases, with 8 bases between. This CDR3 has 15 residues. As DNA, the CDR3 is TGTGCCTGGAGTGTCGAAGGCCCCTATAATTCACCCCTCCACTTT. Its protein product is CAWSVEGPYNSPLHF.

The chain links TRBV24-1 to TRBJ2-5, with D unclear. CDR3 size: 13 residues. V was pared by 5 bases and J by 0 bases, with 6 bases between. The germline CDR1 and CDR2 sequences are KGHDR and SFDVKD. The DNA for the CDR3 is TGTGCCACCAGTGGAGGACACCAAGAGACCCAGTACTTC. Its translation is CATSGGHQETQYF.